This is a list of T cell receptor beta chains from one sample in a study of shared clonotypes between healthy human individuals. Only in-frame clones appear in the TCRdb table, and some are missing; sequencing was by immunoSEQ multiplex PCR. Among 100,000 or so clones, roughly 50% were seen once, and the ten largest hold around 15%. The material sequenced was PBMCs. Receptors originate from a woman aged 35 to 49 in good health. Some clones in this sample may be carry-over from other donors' samples. The CDR3 runs from the conserved cysteine through the conserved F or W. The D gene is left open where the match is weak. Expanded clones are given a class, and other clones once, few, many or no size at all.

TRBJ2-7 | TRBV2 | - | - | TGTGCCAGCAGCTTCGACAGCTACGAGCAGTACTTC | CASSFDSYEQYF
TRBJ2-3 | TRBV30 | many | - | TGTGCCTGGAGCCTAGGATACACGGATACGCAGTATTTT | CAWSLGYTDTQYF
TRBJ2-7 | TRBV14 | - | TRBD1 | TGTGCCAGCAGCCCCTGGGGGACAGGCTCCTACGAGCAGTACTTC | CASSPWGTGSYEQYF
TRBJ1-5 | TRBV25-1 | many | - | TGTGCCAGCAGCCCATCCGTGGGGAGCAATCAGCCCCAGCATTTT | CASSPSVGSNQPQHF
TRBJ2-5 | TRBV30 | - | TRBD2 | TGTGCCTGGAGGGGAGCGGGAGGGCAGACCCAGTACTTC | CAWRGAGGQTQYF
TRBJ1-4 | TRBV5-1 | - | - | TGCGCCAGCAGCCGCACGTTAGGGGATGAAAAACTGTTTTTT | CASSRTLGDEKLFF
TRBJ2-3 | TRBV28 | - | - | TGTGCCAGCAGTTTAGGAAAGACAGGATACACAGATACGCAGTATTTT | CASSLGKTGYTDTQYF
TRBJ2-7 | TRBV10-3 | many | - | TGTGCCATCAGTGAGTCTGCCAGGGGCTACGAGCAGTACTTC | CAISESARGYEQYF
TRBJ1-1 | TRBV5-1 | many | TRBD1 | TGCGCCAGCAGCCGGGACAGGTTGGGTAATGAAGCTTTCTTT | CASSRDRLGNEAFF
TRBJ2-1 | TRBV29-1 | many | - | TGCAGCGTTGATAAAAGGCCAGGGGCCTACAATGAGCAGTTCTTC | CSVDKRPGAYNEQFF
TRBJ1-1 | TRBV7-3 | - | - | TGTGCCAGCAGCCGTGACAGGATGAACACTGAAGCTTTCTTT | CASSRDRMNTEAFF
TRBJ1-1 | TRBV25-1 | many | - | TGTGCCAGCAGTGAATATGTAGGGGACACTGAAGCTTTCTTT | CASSEYVGDTEAFF
TRBJ2-7 | TRBV2 | many | TRBD1 | TGTGCCAGCAGTGCCGGGACAGCCTACGAGCAGTACTTC | CASSAGTAYEQYF
TRBJ2-2 | TRBV27 | many | - | TGTGCCAGCAGTCACTCCTTCGGGGAGCTGTTTTTT | CASSHSFGELFF
TRBJ1-1 | TRBV11-3 | - | - | TGTGCCAGCAGCGAGACCCACGGGAGTGAAGCTTTCTTT | CASSETHGSEAFF
TRBJ2-7 | TRBV28 | few | - | TGTGCCACTCGGAGGGGGAACATAGGGCAGTACTTC | CATRRGNIGQYF
TRBJ2-1 | TRBV4-3 | - | - | TGCGCCAGCAGCCAAGAAACAGGGTGGGACAATGAGCAGTTCTTC | CASSQETGWDNEQFF
TRBJ2-7 | TRBV7-8 | - | - | TGTGCCAGCAGCTTAATCCGGGGCGGACCCTACGAGCAGTACTTC | CASSLIRGGPYEQYF
TRBJ1-6 | TRBV30 | - | - | TGTGCCTGGAGTCCCCCGGGGAGGGGGGGTGTTAATTCACCCCTCCACTTT | CAWSPPGRGGVNSPLHF
TRBJ2-7 | TRBV4-2 | - | - | TGTGCCAGCAGCCAAGAGGGGCCGACAGAGCCCACCTACGAGCAGTACTTC | CASSQEGPTEPTYEQYF
TRBJ2-1 | TRBV11-2 | - | TRBD2 | TGTGCCAGCAGCAAGCGGGAGGGCCCTCTGGAGGTTCGCAATGAGCAGTTCTTC | CASSKREGPLEVRNEQFF
TRBJ2-5 | TRBV9 | once | - | TGTGCCAGCAGCCTGGAGGGGGCCCGGGAGACCCAGTACTTC | CASSLEGARETQYF
TRBJ2-7 | TRBV9 | many | TRBD1 | TGTGCCAGCAGCGAGGGGACAGGTGAAGCGGGCATCTCCTACGAGCAGTACTTC | CASSEGTGEAGISYEQYF
TRBJ2-5 | TRBV6-1 | - | TRBD1 | TGTGCCAGCAGTGGGGGGACAGGGATAGGAGAGACCCAGTACTTC | CASSGGTGIGETQYF
TRBJ1-5 | TRBV7-8 | - | - | TGTGCCAGCAGCCCTAGCACGCTCGGGCAGCCCCAGCATTTT | CASSPSTLGQPQHF
TRBJ2-2 | TRBV6-5 | few | TRBD2 | TGTGCCAGCAGTTGGACTAGCGGAGACACCGGGGAGCTGTTTTTT | CASSWTSGDTGELFF
TRBJ2-5 | TRBV7-9 | - | - | TGTGCCAGCAGCCGCCCAGGGGAGACCCAGTACTTC | CASSRPGETQYF
TRBJ2-7 | TRBV5-1 | - | TRBD2 | TGCGCCAGCAGCAGCGAAGCGGGAGGGCAGAGGGAGCAGTACTTC | CASSSEAGGQREQYF
TRBJ1-5 | TRBV5-1 | - | - | TGCGCCAGCAGCTTCGATGGGCGCAATCAGCCCCAGCATTTT | CASSFDGRNQPQHF
TRBJ2-7 | TRBV7-2 | - | TRBD2 | TGTGCCAGCAGCTCGGGACTAGCGGGAATCCGGGAGCAGTACTTC | CASSSGLAGIREQYF
TRBJ2-3 | TRBV5-1 | - | - | TGCGCCAGCCAAGAGGGTCTAAACACAGATACGCAGTATTTT | CASQEGLNTDTQYF
TRBJ1-5 | TRBV6-1 | few | TRBD1 | TGTGCCAGCACTAGGGACAGCTTAGGGAAGCAGCCCCAGCATTTT | CASTRDSLGKQPQHF